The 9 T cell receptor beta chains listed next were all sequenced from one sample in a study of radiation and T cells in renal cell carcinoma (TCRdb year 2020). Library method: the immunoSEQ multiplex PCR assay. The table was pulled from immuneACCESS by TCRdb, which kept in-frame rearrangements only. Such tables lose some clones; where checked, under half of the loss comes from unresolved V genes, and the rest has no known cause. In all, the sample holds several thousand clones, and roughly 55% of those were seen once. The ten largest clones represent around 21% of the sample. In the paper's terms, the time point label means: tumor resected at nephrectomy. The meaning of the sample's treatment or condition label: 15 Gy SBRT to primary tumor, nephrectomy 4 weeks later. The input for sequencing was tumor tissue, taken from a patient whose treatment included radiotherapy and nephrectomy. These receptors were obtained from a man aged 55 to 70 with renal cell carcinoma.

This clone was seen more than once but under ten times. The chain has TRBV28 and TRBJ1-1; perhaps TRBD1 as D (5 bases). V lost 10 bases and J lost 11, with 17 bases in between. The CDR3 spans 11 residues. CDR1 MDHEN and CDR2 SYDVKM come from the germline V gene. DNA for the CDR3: TGTGCCACCGAGGGAGGGGCGGGGGCTTTCTTT. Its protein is CATEGGAGAFF.

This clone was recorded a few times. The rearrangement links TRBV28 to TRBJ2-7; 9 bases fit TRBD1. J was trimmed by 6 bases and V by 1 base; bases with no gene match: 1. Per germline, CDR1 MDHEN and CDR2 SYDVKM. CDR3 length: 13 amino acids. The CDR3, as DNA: TGTGCCAGCAGTTTATACAGGGGGCGCGAGCAGTACTTC. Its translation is CASSLYRGREQYF.

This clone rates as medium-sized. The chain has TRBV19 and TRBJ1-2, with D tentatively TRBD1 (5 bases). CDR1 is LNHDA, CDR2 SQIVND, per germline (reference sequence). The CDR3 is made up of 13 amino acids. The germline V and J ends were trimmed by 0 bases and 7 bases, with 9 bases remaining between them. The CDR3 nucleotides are TGTGCCAGTAGTATAGATATGACAGCTGGCTACACCTTC. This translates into CASSIDMTAGYTF.

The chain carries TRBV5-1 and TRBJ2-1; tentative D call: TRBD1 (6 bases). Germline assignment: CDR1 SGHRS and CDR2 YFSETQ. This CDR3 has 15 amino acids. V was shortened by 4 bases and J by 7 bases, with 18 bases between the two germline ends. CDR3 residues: CASSVEGHSINEQFF. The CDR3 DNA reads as TGCGCCAGCAGCGTCGAGGGACACTCTATAAATGAGCAGTTCTTC. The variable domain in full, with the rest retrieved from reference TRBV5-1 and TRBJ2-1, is KAGVTQTPRYLIKTRGQQVTLSCSPISGHRSVSWYQQTPGQGLQFLFEYFSETQRNKGNFPGRFSGRQFSNSRSEMNVSTLELGDSALYLCASSVEGHSINEQFFGPGTRLTVL.

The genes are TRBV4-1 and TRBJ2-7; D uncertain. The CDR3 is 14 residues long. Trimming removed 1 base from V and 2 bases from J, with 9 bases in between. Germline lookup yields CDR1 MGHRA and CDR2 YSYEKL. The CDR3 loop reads CASSQVSRTYEQYF. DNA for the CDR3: TGCGCCAGCAGCCAAGTTTCGCGGACCTACGAGCAGTACTTC.

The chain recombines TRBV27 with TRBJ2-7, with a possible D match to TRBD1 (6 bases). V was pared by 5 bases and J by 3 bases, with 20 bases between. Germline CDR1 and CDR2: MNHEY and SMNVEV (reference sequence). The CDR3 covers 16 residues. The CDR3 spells CASSLYPTATGYEQYF. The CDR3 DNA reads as TGTGCCAGCAGTCTATACCCGACAGCGACAGGCTACGAGCAGTACTTC.

The CDR3 sequence is CASSLLPRTNRPEAFF. CDR3 DNA: TGTGCCAGCAGCTTACTTCCACGGACGAACCGCCCTGAAGCTTTCTTT. This rearrangement joins TRBV7-9 to TRBJ1-1; no firm D call. The CDR3 extends over 16 amino acids. V shed 2 bases and J shed 6 bases, with 19 bases lying between them. Germline V gene sequence: CDR1 SEHNR, CDR2 FQNEAQ (reference sequence).

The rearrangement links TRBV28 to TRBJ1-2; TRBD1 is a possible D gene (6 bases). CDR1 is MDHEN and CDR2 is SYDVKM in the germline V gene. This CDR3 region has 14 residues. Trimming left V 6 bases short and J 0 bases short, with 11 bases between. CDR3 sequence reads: CASSSGHPNYGYTF. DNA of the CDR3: TGTGCCAGCAGCTCGGGACACCCTAACTATGGCTACACCTTC.

The CDR3 nucleotides are TGTGCCAGCAGCGTAGCAGGGGATAGCTCCTACGAGCAGTACTTC. As protein: CASSVAGDSSYEQYF. This rearrangement joins TRBV9 to TRBJ2-7; tentatively, D is TRBD1 (6 bases). The germline V and J ends were trimmed by 0 bases and 0 bases, with 10 bases remaining between them. This CDR3 has 15 residues. Germline loops: CDR1 SGDLS, CDR2 YYNGEE. Based on the CDR3 plus reference TRBV9 and TRBJ2-7, the full variable domain is DSGVTQTPKHLITATGQRVTLRCSPRSGDLSVYWYQQSLDQGLQFLIQYYNGEERAKGNILERFSAQQFPDLHSELNLSSLELGDSALYFCASSVAGDSSYEQYFGPGTRLTVT.